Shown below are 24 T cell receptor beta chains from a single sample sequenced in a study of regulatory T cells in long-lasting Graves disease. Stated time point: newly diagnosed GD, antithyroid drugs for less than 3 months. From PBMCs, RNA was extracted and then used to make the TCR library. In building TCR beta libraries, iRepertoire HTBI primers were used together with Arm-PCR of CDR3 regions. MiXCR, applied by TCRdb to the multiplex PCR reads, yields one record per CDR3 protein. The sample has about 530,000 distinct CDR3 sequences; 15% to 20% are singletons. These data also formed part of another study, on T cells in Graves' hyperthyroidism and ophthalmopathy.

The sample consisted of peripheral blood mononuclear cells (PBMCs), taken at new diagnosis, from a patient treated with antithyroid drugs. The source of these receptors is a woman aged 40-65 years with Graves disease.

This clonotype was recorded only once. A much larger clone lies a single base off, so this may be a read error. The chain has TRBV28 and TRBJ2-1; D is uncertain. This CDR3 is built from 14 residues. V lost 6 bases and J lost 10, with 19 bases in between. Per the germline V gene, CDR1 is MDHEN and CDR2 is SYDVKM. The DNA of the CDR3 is TGTGCCAGCAGGAGAACATGGGATACCTACGAGCAGTTCTTC. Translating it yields CASRRTWDTYEQFF.

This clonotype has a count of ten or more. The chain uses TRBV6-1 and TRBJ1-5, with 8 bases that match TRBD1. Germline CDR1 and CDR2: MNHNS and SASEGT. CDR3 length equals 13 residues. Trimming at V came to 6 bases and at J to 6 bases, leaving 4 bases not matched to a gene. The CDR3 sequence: CASRDREAQPQHF. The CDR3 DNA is TGTGCCAGCAGGGACAGGGAAGCTCAGCCCCAGCATTTT.

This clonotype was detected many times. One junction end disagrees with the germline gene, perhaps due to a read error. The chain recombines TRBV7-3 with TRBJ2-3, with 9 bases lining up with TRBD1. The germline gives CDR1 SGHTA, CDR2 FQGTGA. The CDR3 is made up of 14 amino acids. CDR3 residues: CASSSTGGTDTRYF. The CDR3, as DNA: TGTGCCAGCAGCTCCACAGGGGGCACAGATACGCGGTATTTT.

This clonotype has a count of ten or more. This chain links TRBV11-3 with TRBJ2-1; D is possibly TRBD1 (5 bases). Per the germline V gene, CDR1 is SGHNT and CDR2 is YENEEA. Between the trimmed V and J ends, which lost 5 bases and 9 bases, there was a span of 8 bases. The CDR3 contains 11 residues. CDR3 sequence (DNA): TGTGCCAGCAGCACAGGTGGTGAGCAGTTCTTC. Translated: CASSTGGEQFF.

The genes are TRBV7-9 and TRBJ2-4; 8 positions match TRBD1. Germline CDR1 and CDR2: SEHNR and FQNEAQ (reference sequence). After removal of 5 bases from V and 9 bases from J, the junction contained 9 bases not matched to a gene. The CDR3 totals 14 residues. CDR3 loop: CASSPTGGFSIQYF. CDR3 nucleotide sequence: TGTGCCAGCAGCCCAACAGGGGGTTTTAGCATTCAGTACTTC.

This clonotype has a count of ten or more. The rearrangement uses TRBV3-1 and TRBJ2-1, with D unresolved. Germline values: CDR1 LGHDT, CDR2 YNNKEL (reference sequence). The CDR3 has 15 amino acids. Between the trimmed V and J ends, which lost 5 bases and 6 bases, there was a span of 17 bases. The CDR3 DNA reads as TGTGCCAGCAGCAAGGAGTACGGACCCAGCAATGAGCAGTTCTTC. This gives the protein CASSKEYGPSNEQFF.

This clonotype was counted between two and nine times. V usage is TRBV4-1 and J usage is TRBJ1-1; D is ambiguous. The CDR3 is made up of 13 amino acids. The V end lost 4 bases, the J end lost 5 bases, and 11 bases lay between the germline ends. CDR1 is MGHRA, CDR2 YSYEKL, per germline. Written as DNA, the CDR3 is TGCGCCAGCAGCCCCCGTCGGTGGACTGAAGCTTTCTTT. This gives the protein CASSPRRWTEAFF.

CDR3 bases: TGTGCCAGCAGCTTTGACAGTCAGCCCCAGCATTTT. Protein: CASSFDSQPQHF. V gene TRBV7-9 combines with J gene TRBJ1-5, with a possible D match to TRBD1 (5 bases). Germline CDR1 and CDR2: SEHNR and FQNEAQ (reference sequence). V dropped 3 bases and J dropped 6 bases, with 6 bases sitting between them. This CDR3 comprises 12 residues.

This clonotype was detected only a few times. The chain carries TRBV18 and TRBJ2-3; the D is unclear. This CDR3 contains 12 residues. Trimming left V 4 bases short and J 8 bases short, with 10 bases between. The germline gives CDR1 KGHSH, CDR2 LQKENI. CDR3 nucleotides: TGTGCCAGCTCACGGGAAAGGGCTACGCAGTATTTT. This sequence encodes CASSRERATQYF.

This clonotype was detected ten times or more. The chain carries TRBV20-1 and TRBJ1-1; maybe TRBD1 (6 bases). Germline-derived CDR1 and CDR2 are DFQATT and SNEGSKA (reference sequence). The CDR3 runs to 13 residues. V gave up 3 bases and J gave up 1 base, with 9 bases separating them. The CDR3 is CSASTGKNTEAFF. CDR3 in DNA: TGCAGTGCTAGCACAGGGAAGAACACTGAAGCTTTCTTT.

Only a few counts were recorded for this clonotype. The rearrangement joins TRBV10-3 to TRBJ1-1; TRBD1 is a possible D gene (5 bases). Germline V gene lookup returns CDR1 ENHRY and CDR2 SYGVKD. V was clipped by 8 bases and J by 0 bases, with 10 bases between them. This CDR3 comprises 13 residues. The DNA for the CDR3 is TGTGCCATCGGGGCAGCAATGAACACTGAAGCTTTCTTT. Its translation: CAIGAAMNTEAFF.

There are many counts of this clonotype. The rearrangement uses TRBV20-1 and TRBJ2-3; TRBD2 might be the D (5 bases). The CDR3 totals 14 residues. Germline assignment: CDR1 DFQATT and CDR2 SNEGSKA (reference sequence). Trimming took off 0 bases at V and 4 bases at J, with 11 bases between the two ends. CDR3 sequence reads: CSARDGVFPDTQYF. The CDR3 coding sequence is TGCAGTGCTAGAGACGGGGTGTTCCCAGATACGCAGTATTTT.

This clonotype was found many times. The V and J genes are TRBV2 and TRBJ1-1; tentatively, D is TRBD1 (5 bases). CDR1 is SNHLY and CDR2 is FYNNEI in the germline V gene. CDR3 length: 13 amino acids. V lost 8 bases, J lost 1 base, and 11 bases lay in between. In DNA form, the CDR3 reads TGTGCCAGCCAGTGGGACGGGAACACTGAAGCTTTCTTT. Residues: CASQWDGNTEAFF.

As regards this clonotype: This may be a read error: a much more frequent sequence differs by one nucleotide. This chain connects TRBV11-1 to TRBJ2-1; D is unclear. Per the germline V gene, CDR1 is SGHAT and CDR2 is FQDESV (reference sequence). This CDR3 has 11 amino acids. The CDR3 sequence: CASSSEETRYF. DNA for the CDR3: TGTGCCAGCAGCTCCGAAGAGACCCGGTACTTC.

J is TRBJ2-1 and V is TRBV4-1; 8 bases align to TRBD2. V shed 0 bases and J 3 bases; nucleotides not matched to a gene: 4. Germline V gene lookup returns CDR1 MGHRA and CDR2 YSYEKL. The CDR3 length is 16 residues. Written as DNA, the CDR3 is TGCGCCAGCAGCCAAGAACAAGCGGGGGACTACAATGAGCAGTTCTTC. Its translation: CASSQEQAGDYNEQFF.

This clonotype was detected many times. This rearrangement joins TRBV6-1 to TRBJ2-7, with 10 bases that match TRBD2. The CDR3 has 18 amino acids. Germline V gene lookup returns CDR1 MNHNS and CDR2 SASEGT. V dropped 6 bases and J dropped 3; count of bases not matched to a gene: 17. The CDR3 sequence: CASRLSTSGGARLYEQYF. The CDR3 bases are TGTGCCAGCAGGTTAAGTACAAGCGGGGGGGCCCGTCTCTACGAGCAGTACTTC.

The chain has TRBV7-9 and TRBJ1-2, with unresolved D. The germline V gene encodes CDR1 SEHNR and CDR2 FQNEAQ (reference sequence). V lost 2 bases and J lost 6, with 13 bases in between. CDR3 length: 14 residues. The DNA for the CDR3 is TGTGCCAGCAGCTTAATCGGCTTTGGGGATGGCTACACCTTC. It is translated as CASSLIGFGDGYTF.

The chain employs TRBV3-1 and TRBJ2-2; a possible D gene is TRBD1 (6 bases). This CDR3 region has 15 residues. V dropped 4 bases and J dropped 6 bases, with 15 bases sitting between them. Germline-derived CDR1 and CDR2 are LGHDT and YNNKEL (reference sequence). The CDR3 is CASSRQVGGAGELFF. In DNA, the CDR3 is TGTGCCAGCAGCCGACAGGTCGGTGGGGCCGGGGAGCTGTTTTTT. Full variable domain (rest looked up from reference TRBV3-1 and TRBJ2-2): DTAVSQTPKYLVTQMGNDKSIKCEQNLGHDTMYWYKQDSKKFLKIMFSYNNKELIINETVPNRFSPKSPDKAHLNLHINSLELGDSAVYFCASSRQVGGAGELFFGEGSRLTVL.

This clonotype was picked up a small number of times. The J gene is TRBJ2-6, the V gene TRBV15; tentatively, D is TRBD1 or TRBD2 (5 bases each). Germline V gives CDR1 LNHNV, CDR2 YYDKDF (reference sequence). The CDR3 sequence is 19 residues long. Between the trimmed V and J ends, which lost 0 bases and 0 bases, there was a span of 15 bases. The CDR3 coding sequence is TGTGCCACCAGCAGAGATCCCCCCGGGACCAACTCTGGGGCCAACGTCCTGACTTTC. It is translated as CATSRDPPGTNSGANVLTF.

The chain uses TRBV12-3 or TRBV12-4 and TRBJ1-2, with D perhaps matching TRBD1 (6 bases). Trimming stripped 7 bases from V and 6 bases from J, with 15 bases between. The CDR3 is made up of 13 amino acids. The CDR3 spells CASNQGISDGYTF. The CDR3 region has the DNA TGTGCCAGCAACCAGGGGATATCGGATGGCTACACCTTC.

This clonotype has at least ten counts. The CDR3 DNA follows: TGTGCCAGCAGTTTGACGGGACGTAGCACAGATACGCAGTATTTT. Its protein is CASSLTGRSTDTQYF. The chain has TRBV27 and TRBJ2-3, with D possibly called TRBD1 or TRBD2 (5 bases each). CDR1 is MNHEY, CDR2 SMNVEV, per germline (reference sequence). Trimming took off 3 bases at V and 0 bases at J, with 10 bases between the two ends. The CDR3 runs 15 residues.

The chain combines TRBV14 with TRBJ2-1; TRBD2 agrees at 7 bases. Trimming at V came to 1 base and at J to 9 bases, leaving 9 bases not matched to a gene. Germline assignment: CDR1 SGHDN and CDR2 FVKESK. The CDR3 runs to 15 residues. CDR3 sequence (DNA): TGTGCCAGCAGCCAAGTCCGGGACTACCCTTTTGAGCAGTTCTTC. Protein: CASSQVRDYPFEQFF.

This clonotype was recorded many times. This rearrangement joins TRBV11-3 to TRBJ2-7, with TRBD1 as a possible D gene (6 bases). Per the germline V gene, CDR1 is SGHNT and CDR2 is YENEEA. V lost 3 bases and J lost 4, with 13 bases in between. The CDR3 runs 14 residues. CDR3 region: CASSFTGTKYEQYF. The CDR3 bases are TGTGCCAGCAGCTTCACAGGGACAAAATACGAGCAGTACTTC.

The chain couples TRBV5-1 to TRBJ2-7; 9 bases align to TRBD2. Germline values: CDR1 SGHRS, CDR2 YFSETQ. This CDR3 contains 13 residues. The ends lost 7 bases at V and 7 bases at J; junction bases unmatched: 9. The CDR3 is CASAPSGVGEQYF. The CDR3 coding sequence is TGCGCCAGCGCTCCTAGCGGGGTCGGAGAGCAGTACTTC.